This T cell receptor (beta chain) was profiled in a study of cytomegalovirus exposure and HLA in healthy donors. At the level of the study: Both the approximately 130 validation repertoires and the approximately 640 first-cohort repertoires used the same platform, as reported by a later analysis.

The table lists this clone with a count of one. What it binds is unknown. The V gene's germline CDR1 is MDHEN and CDR2 SYDVKM. CDR3 length: 15 residues. V lost 6 bases and J lost 1, with 13 bases in between. Broader study findings: For cytomegalovirus status, the classifier reportedly gave diagnoses with high specificity and sensitivity. Among TCR sequences, most were rare, though some public TCRs appeared in many donors.

The repertoire was sequenced with immunoSEQ multiplex PCR; TCRdb's copy has only in-frame clones and lacks some. The sample lists 150,000 to 200,000 clones; approximately 86% were seen once. The sequence came from a man aged 18 to 35 in good health and CMV-seropositive. The sequencing sample was made of PBMCs. The rearrangement links TRBV28 to TRBJ1-5, with a weak D call TRBD1 (5 bases). CDR3 sequence (DNA): TGTGCCAGCAGGTGGGGCTGGGGAAGCAATCAGCCCCAGCATTTT. Its translation is CASRWGWGSNQPQHF.